The text below deals with one TCR beta chain. There is no known antigen for this receptor. The sample holds no much larger clone one base away, and base qualities are not on file. V and J are truncated by 0 bases and 1 base respectively, leaving an intervening sequence of 7 bases. Measured from the cysteine to the phenylalanine, the CDR3 is 14 residues long. Only the CDR3 DNA stays, 42 bases, in frame from base 1. According to the germline V gene (reference sequence), CDR1 reads SEHNR and CDR2 reads FQNEAQ. The sample belongs to a study of T cell repertoires in cytomegalovirus infection (dated by TCRdb to between 2019 and 2020). Background for the entire study: Recently identified HLA-C-restricted CMV epitopes, whose presentation resists viral immunomodulation, were targeted by peptide stimulations together with well-studied HLA-B-restricted epitopes. The HLA type of each donor mattered for the analysis, because public TCR beta signatures pointed to carriage of CMV infection along with the matching HLA type. Study-wide findings and limitations: Cumulative frequency of public TCR beta family members discriminated carriers of CMV infection plus the relevant HLA type in this cohort and an independent approximately 350-donor cohort. The ex vivo response was dominated by HLA-C-restricted CMV-specific TCR beta clonotypes, which also provided the single most frequent clonotype in two of eight donors.

The treatment or condition label corresponds to: in vitro stimulation with specific CMV peptide epitopes to enrich CMV-specific T cells. TCRdb shows the sequencer as Illumina HiSeq 1500. TCRdb cleaned the public reads at Q25 with fastp, built clones with MiXCR and kept in-frame beta chains. Rows with one shared CDR3 protein collapse into an entry with the most common genes and DNA. For this sample the table gives more than 300,000 distinct CDR3 sequences, of which about 34% were detected only once. Around an eighth of the sample belongs to the ten largest clones. The chain links TRBV7-9 with TRBJ2-7, with the D segment identity uncertain. The starting material was cultured PBMCs, obtained from culture after CMV antigen stimulation. The TCR was taken from a human donor in good health (CMV status not recorded). Some clones in this sample may be carry-over from other donors' samples. In nucleotides, the sequence is TGTGCCAGCAGCTTAGCTACCGGATCCTACGAGCAGTACTTC. Translated, this is CASSLATGSYEQYF.